This is a list of T cell receptor beta chains from one sample in a study of memory CD4+ T cells and cytomegalovirus serostatus. Profiled with immunoSEQ multiplex PCR; TCRdb holds only in-frame clones, not every one. The sample holds tens of thousands of clones, 79% seen once. Sequenced: memory CD4+ T cells from blood. These receptors all stem from an adult in good health and CMV-seronegative. Each CDR3 is given with its conserved first and last residue. The D gene is left open where the match is weak. Clone sizes are given selectively: once, few, many, or a class where the clone is expanded.

d_call: TRBD1
clone_size: -
v_call: TRBV7-8
j_call: TRBJ2-7
cdr3_aa: CASSLGTGGHYEQYF
cdr3_nt: TGTGCCAGCAGCTTAGGGACAGGGGGACACTACGAGCAGTACTTC

d_call: -
clone_size: -
v_call: TRBV7-9
j_call: TRBJ1-3
cdr3_aa: CASSTQVEGHTIYF
cdr3_nt: TGTGCCAGCAGCACACAAGTAGAGGGACACACCATATATTTT

d_call: TRBD2
clone_size: -
v_call: TRBV11-1
j_call: TRBJ2-7
cdr3_aa: CASSLAGGPGEQYF
cdr3_nt: TGTGCCAGCAGCTTAGCGGGAGGGCCTGGTGAGCAGTACTTC

d_call: TRBD1
clone_size: -
v_call: TRBV7-8
j_call: TRBJ2-7
cdr3_aa: CASSLVGTGNGEQYF
cdr3_nt: TGTGCCAGCAGCTTAGTCGGGACAGGGAACGGCGAGCAGTACTTC

d_call: TRBD1
clone_size: -
v_call: TRBV5-4
j_call: TRBJ1-3
cdr3_aa: CASSPGTAHRSGNTIYF
cdr3_nt: TGTGCCAGCAGCCCTGGGACAGCCCATCGCTCTGGAAACACCATATATTTT

d_call: TRBD2
clone_size: -
v_call: TRBV7-9
j_call: TRBJ2-1
cdr3_aa: CASSLGSGKDNEQFF
cdr3_nt: TGTGCCAGCAGCTTAGGGAGCGGGAAAGACAATGAGCAGTTCTTC

d_call: TRBD1
clone_size: -
v_call: TRBV18
j_call: TRBJ1-1
cdr3_aa: CASSPPETGEATEAFF
cdr3_nt: TGTGCCAGCTCACCGCCTGAGACAGGGGAGGCCACTGAAGCTTTCTTT

d_call: TRBD1
clone_size: few
v_call: TRBV7-9
j_call: TRBJ1-2
cdr3_aa: CASSFTGEDYGYTF
cdr3_nt: TGTGCCAGCAGCTTTACAGGGGAGGACTATGGCTACACCTTC

d_call: TRBD2
clone_size: -
v_call: TRBV6-5
j_call: TRBJ2-4
cdr3_aa: CASSYSGSGRANIQYF
cdr3_nt: TGTGCCAGCAGTTACTCGGGTAGCGGGAGGGCTAACATTCAGTACTTC

d_call: -
clone_size: -
v_call: TRBV9
j_call: TRBJ2-5
cdr3_aa: CASSVNSGGTQYF
cdr3_nt: TGTGCCAGCAGCGTAAATAGTGGCGGGACCCAGTACTTC

d_call: -
clone_size: -
v_call: TRBV4-1
j_call: TRBJ2-7
cdr3_aa: CASSHRGPLGPYEQYF
cdr3_nt: TGCGCCAGCAGCCACCGGGGACCCCTGGGGCCCTACGAGCAGTACTTC

d_call: -
clone_size: -
v_call: TRBV2
j_call: TRBJ2-5
cdr3_aa: CASSGLRKTQYF
cdr3_nt: TGTGCCAGCTCCGGGCTGAGAAAGACCCAGTACTTC

d_call: TRBD1
clone_size: few
v_call: TRBV6-6
j_call: TRBJ2-7
cdr3_aa: CASRDRGHSYEQYF
cdr3_nt: TGTGCCAGCAGGGACAGGGGGCACTCCTACGAGCAGTACTTC

d_call: TRBD2
clone_size: -
v_call: TRBV5-1
j_call: TRBJ2-5
cdr3_aa: CASSFGLAEQETQYF
cdr3_nt: TGCGCCAGCAGCTTCGGACTAGCGGAGCAAGAGACCCAGTACTTC

d_call: -
clone_size: -
v_call: TRBV6-5
j_call: TRBJ1-6
cdr3_aa: CASSLAKANSPLHF
cdr3_nt: TGTGCCAGCAGCCTGGCGAAAGCTAATTCACCCCTCCACTTT

d_call: -
clone_size: -
v_call: TRBV7-9
j_call: TRBJ1-1
cdr3_aa: CASSIPLPNTEAFF
cdr3_nt: TGTGCCAGCAGCATTCCTCTACCGAACACTGAAGCTTTCTTT

d_call: -
clone_size: -
v_call: TRBV6-6
j_call: TRBJ2-3
cdr3_aa: CASSYSYSKSNTQYF
cdr3_nt: TGTGCCAGCAGTTACTCTTACTCCAAATCGAATACGCAGTATTTT

d_call: -
clone_size: -
v_call: TRBV19
j_call: TRBJ1-1
cdr3_aa: CASSVQVGTEAFF
cdr3_nt: TGTGCCAGTAGTGTACAGGTGGGAACTGAAGCTTTCTTT

d_call: -
clone_size: -
v_call: TRBV6-5
j_call: TRBJ1-2
cdr3_aa: CASSPGLYYGYTF
cdr3_nt: TGTGCCAGCAGCCCCGGGCTATACTATGGCTACACCTTC

d_call: -
clone_size: -
v_call: TRBV2
j_call: TRBJ2-7
cdr3_aa: CASKGQELSYEQYF
cdr3_nt: TGTGCCAGCAAAGGGCAGGAACTATCCTACGAGCAGTACTTC

d_call: -
clone_size: -
v_call: TRBV23-1
j_call: TRBJ2-2
cdr3_aa: CASRAHLGSSTGELFF
cdr3_nt: TGCGCCAGCCGAGCCCACCTAGGGAGTAGCACCGGGGAGCTGTTTTTT

d_call: TRBD2
clone_size: -
v_call: TRBV13
j_call: TRBJ2-3
cdr3_aa: CASSPHSGRATDTQYF
cdr3_nt: TGTGCCAGCAGCCCGCATAGCGGGAGGGCCACAGATACGCAGTATTTT